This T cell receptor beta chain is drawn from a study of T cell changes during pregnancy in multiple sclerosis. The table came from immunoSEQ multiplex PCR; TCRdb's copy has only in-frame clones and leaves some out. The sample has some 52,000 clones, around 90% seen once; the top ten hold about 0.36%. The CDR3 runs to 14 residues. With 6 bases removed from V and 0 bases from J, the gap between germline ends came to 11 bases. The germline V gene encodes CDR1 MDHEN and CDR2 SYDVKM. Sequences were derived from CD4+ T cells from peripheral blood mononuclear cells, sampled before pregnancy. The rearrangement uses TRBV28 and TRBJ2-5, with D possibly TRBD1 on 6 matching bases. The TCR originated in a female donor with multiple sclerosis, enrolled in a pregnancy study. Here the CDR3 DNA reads TGTGCCAGCAGCTCAACAGGGAACCAAGAGACCCAGTACTTC. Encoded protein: CASSSTGNQETQYF.